The 29 T cell receptor beta chains presented below share a single source sample, sequenced in a study of PD-L1 blockade in urothelial cancer (dated by TCRdb to about 2017). Libraries came from the immunoSEQ multiplex PCR assay. This is the immuneACCESS table as TCRdb keeps it, with only in-frame sequences that have V and J called. A part of the clones is gone; compared with another copy, unresolved V genes explain less than half, and the rest is unexplained. The sample data list tens of thousands of clones, and around 79% of these were observed just once. The ten largest clones capture approximately 3.4% of the sample. The material was PBMCs, obtained around atezolizumab (anti-PD-L1) treatment. These receptors all come from a man between 65 and 85 years old with urothelial cancer.

This rearrangement joins TRBV27 to TRBJ1-5, with 7 bases aligning to TRBD1. Germline assignment: CDR1 MNHEY and CDR2 SMNVEV (reference sequence). The CDR3 consists of 14 residues. Losses at the gene ends were 5 bases for V and 2 bases for J; bases not matched to a gene: 3. In DNA, the CDR3 is TGTGCCAGCAGTCCGACAGGGCGCAATCAGCCCCAGCATTTT. It translates to CASSPTGRNQPQHF.

The chain carries TRBV30 and TRBJ2-1; TRBD2 aligns across 10 bases. CDR1 and CDR2 (germline): GTSNPN, SVGIG (reference sequence). This CDR3 has 14 amino acids. V gave up 2 bases and J gave up 6 bases; unmatched junction bases: 4. For the CDR3, the DNA is TGTGCCTGGAGTTTAGCGGGGGGCAGCAATGAGCAGTTCTTC. This encodes CAWSLAGGSNEQFF.

The chain combines TRBV7-2 with TRBJ2-3, with D uncertain. The germline gives CDR1 SGHTA, CDR2 FQGNSA. The CDR3 totals 15 residues. The V end lost 0 bases, the J end lost 1 base, and 8 bases lay between the germline ends. The CDR3 protein is CASSLARKRTDTQYF. The CDR3 coding sequence is TGTGCCAGCAGCTTAGCGCGGAAACGCACAGATACGCAGTATTTT.

This clone showed up just a few times. The gene calls are TRBV7-3 and TRBJ2-7; D possibly corresponds to TRBD1 (7 bases). The CDR3 extends over 15 amino acids. Germline V gene data show CDR1 as SGHTA and CDR2 as FQGTGA. V was shortened by 2 bases and J by 2 bases, with 13 bases between the two germline ends. DNA of the CDR3: TGTGCCAGCAGCTTAGGCGGGGACAGCACCTACGAGCAGTACTTC. It yields the protein CASSLGGDSTYEQYF. The full variable domain, in which reference TRBV7-3 and TRBJ2-7 provide the parts outside the CDR3, is GAGVSQTPSNKVTEKGKYVELRCDPISGHTALYWYRQSLGQGPEFLIYFQGTGAADDSGLPNDRFFAVRPEGSVSTLKIQRTERGDSAVYLCASSLGGDSTYEQYFGPGTRLTVT.

The CDR3 nucleotides are TGTGCCAGCAGCCTAACTGGACAGGGGGTCGCCTCTCTGGGGGCCAACGTCCTGACTTTC. This codes for CASSLTGQGVASLGANVLTF. This chain uses TRBV4-2 with TRBJ2-6; 10 bases match TRBD1. This CDR3 contains 20 residues. V was clipped by 4 bases and J by 4 bases; unmatched bases: 16. In germline, CDR1 is LGHNA, CDR2 YNFKEQ.

The chain links TRBV28 to TRBJ2-5; perhaps TRBD2 as D (6 bases). Germline assignment: CDR1 MDHEN and CDR2 SYDVKM. CDR3 length: 14 residues. V gave up 6 bases and J gave up 1 base, with 12 bases separating them. In nucleotides, the CDR3 is TGTGCCAGCAGAGTCGCGGGACCCCAAGAGACCCAGTACTTC. Residues: CASRVAGPQETQYF.

V is TRBV29-1 and J is TRBJ1-2; unclear D gene. The length of the CDR3 is 12 residues. The V end was cut by 0 bases, the J end by 8 bases, with 10 bases between. Germline V CDR1 and CDR2: SQVTM, ANQGSEA. The CDR3 coding sequence is TGCAGCGTTGAAGATCGCCGCCGGGGCTACACCTTC. Amino acid sequence: CSVEDRRRGYTF.

The V and J genes are TRBV9 and TRBJ2-3; 10 positions match TRBD2. Germline V gene lookup returns CDR1 SGDLS and CDR2 YYNGEE. The CDR3 is 16 residues long. Trimming cost V 0 bases and J 0 bases; bases outside gene matches: 1. CDR3 sequence reads: CASSVVTSGSTDTQYF. DNA for the CDR3: TGTGCCAGCAGCGTAGTGACTAGCGGGAGCACAGATACGCAGTATTTT.

The genes are TRBV6-6 and TRBJ1-4; D is unclear. CDR1 and CDR2 (germline): MNHNY, SVGAGI (reference sequence). The CDR3 spans 14 residues. Deletions cut 6 bases from V and 8 bases from J, with 16 bases between. The CDR3 DNA reads TGTGCCAGCAGCGGAGCGGGCCCTGGGGAAAAACTGTTTTTT. As protein: CASSGAGPGEKLFF.

With regard to this clone: A far larger clone is just one base off, so this is likely a read error. The gene calls are TRBV4-2 and TRBJ2-2; D gene ambiguous. V lost 0 bases and J lost 1, with 3 bases in between. Germline assignment: CDR1 LGHNA and CDR2 YNFKEQ. CDR3 length: 14 amino acids. Here the CDR3 reads CASSQDRNTGELFF. CDR3 DNA sequence: TGTGCCAGCAGCCAAGATCGGAACACCGGGGAGCTGTTTTTT.

This clone was seen a handful of times. This sequence joins TRBV5-1 and TRBJ2-2; perhaps TRBD2 as D (6 bases). CDR1 is SGHRS, CDR2 YFSETQ, per germline. CDR3 length: 16 amino acids. Deletions cut 1 base from V and 1 base from J, with 11 bases between. The CDR3 DNA sequence: TGCGCCAGCAGCTTGCGGCTAGCGATGAACACCGGGGAGCTGTTTTTT. It specifies CASSLRLAMNTGELFF.

The chain is built from TRBV19 and TRBJ1-2; the D gene is possibly TRBD1 (5 bases). CDR3 length: 15 residues. V shed 1 base and J shed 5 bases, with 14 bases lying between them. CDR1 LNHDA and CDR2 SQIVND come from the germline V gene (reference sequence). The DNA of the CDR3 is TGTGCCAGTAGTATAGTCATGGGGCGGAATTATGGCTACACCTTC. It yields the protein CASSIVMGRNYGYTF.

Only one count was recorded for this clone. The chain carries TRBV10-2 and TRBJ2-7, with 10 bases matching TRBD2. The germline gives CDR1 WSHSY, CDR2 SAAADI. V trimming: 8 bases; J trimming: 2 bases; junction bases outside the gene matches: 3. CDR3 length: 13 amino acids. The chain's CDR3 is CASLLAGTYEQYF. The CDR3 region has the DNA TGCGCCAGCCTACTAGCGGGGACCTACGAGCAGTACTTC.

By sample fraction, this clone is medium-sized. The chain has TRBV10-3 and TRBJ2-1, with 13 bases aligning to TRBD2. With 5 bases clipped from V and 8 bases from J, the junction kept 6 bases outside the gene matches. Germline V gives CDR1 ENHRY, CDR2 SYGVKD. CDR3 length: 15 amino acids. The CDR3 nucleotides are TGTGCCATCAGTTCTTTCACTAGCGGGGGGGATGAGCAGTTCTTC. Translation gives CAISSFTSGGDEQFF.

CDR3 sequence reads: CASTPGDRNTEAFF. The CDR3 region has the DNA TGTGCCAGCACTCCAGGGGATCGGAACACTGAAGCTTTCTTT. V and J are TRBV7-2 and TRBJ1-1; a weak D match, TRBD1 (6 bases). The CDR3 runs to 14 residues. Trimming took 7 bases from V and 1 from J, leaving 13 bases between them. Germline CDR1 and CDR2: SGHTA and FQGNSA.

The rearrangement uses TRBV6-1 and TRBJ1-2; D unclear. Trimming cost V 2 bases and J 8 bases, with 12 bases left between them. The length of the CDR3 is 13 residues. Germline V gives CDR1 MNHNS, CDR2 SASEGT. The chain's CDR3 is CASSETRMGGYTF. CDR3 sequence (DNA): TGTGCCAGCAGTGAAACAAGGATGGGCGGCTACACCTTC.

The J gene is TRBJ2-3, the V gene TRBV5-1, with 7 nucleotides matching TRBD2. The CDR3 contains 13 residues. Trimming took 3 bases from V and 4 from J; bases not matched to a gene: 2. Germline CDR1 and CDR2: SGHRS and YFSETQ. The CDR3 protein is CASSSLAADTQYF. For the CDR3, the DNA is TGCGCCAGCAGCTCTCTAGCGGCAGATACGCAGTATTTT.

The chain is built from TRBV6-1 and TRBJ2-1; D possibly corresponds to TRBD2 (7 bases). Germline V gives CDR1 MNHNS, CDR2 SASEGT. CDR3 length: 16 amino acids. With 1 base removed from V and 4 bases from J, the gap between germline ends came to 14 bases. The DNA for the CDR3 is TGTGCCAGCAGTGAAGTTTCGGGGGGCGCTTACAATGAGCAGTTCTTC. This encodes CASSEVSGGAYNEQFF.

The chain uses TRBV9 and TRBJ2-7, with D possibly matching TRBD1 (5 bases). The CDR3 covers 11 residues. The germline CDR1 and CDR2 sequences are SGDLS and YYNGEE. V lost 3 bases and J lost 6, with 7 bases in between. The CDR3 region has the DNA TGTGCCAGCAGCGGAGACAGCGAGCAGTACTTC. Its translation is CASSGDSEQYF.

The genes are TRBV5-8 and TRBJ2-1; 10 positions agree with TRBD2. V dropped 0 bases and J dropped 3; count of bases not matched to a gene: 6. CDR3 length: 17 residues. CDR1 and CDR2 (germline): SGHTS, YDEGEE. CDR3 in DNA: TGTGCCAGCAGCTTGGCCGTTAGGACTAGCGGCTACAATGAGCAGTTCTTC. Its translation is CASSLAVRTSGYNEQFF. Combining the CDR3 with reference TRBV5-8 and TRBJ2-1 gives the whole variable domain EAGVTQSPTHLIKTRGQQATLRCSPISGHTSVYWYQQALGLGLQFLLWYDEGEERNRGNFPPRFSGRQFPNYSSELNVNALELEDSALYLCASSLAVRTSGYNEQFFGPGTRLTVL.

Here the CDR3 reads CASSSPGRVGYGYTF. The CDR3 DNA follows: TGTGCCAGCAGCTCTCCGGGCAGGGTTGGCTATGGCTACACCTTC. The chain joins TRBV28 to TRBJ1-2; perhaps TRBD1 as D (5 bases). The CDR3 is 15 residues long. Germline V gene sequence: CDR1 MDHEN, CDR2 SYDVKM. Between the trimmed V and J ends, which lost 6 bases and 4 bases, there was a span of 18 bases.

V usage is TRBV5-1 and J usage is TRBJ2-3; TRBD2 aligns across 8 bases. Trimming removed 3 bases from V and 8 bases from J; junction bases left unmatched: 8. CDR1 is SGHRS, CDR2 YFSETQ, per germline. This CDR3 has 14 residues. The CDR3 region is CASSYGGAEVTQYF. The DNA of the CDR3 is TGCGCCAGCAGCTACGGGGGGGCCGAGGTTACGCAGTATTTT.

V is TRBV19 and J is TRBJ1-1; D possibly corresponds to TRBD1 (5 bases). From germline, CDR1 is LNHDA and CDR2 SQIVND (reference sequence). Trimming took off 5 bases at V and 0 bases at J, with 10 bases between the two ends. This CDR3 spans 14 amino acids. Here the CDR3 DNA reads TGTGCCAGTAGTTGGCGGGGCATGAACACTGAAGCTTTCTTT. Translation: CASSWRGMNTEAFF.

The V and J genes are TRBV30 and TRBJ2-5, with unresolved D. The V end was cut by 3 bases, the J end by 4 bases, with 9 bases between. Germline CDR1 and CDR2: GTSNPN and SVGIG (reference sequence). The CDR3 is 12 residues long. The CDR3, as DNA: TGTGCCTGGAGCCGCGCCGTAGAGACCCAGTACTTC. This sequence encodes CAWSRAVETQYF.

The chain carries TRBV7-3 and TRBJ1-1, with TRBD1 matching over 9 bases. V gave up 2 bases and J gave up 0 bases; unmatched junction bases: 1. Germline assignment: CDR1 SGHTA and CDR2 FQGTGA. CDR3 length: 15 residues. CDR3 in amino acids: CASSLGTGMNTEAFF. The CDR3 DNA is TGTGCCAGCAGCTTAGGGACAGGGATGAACACTGAAGCTTTCTTT.

The CDR3 sequence: CASSVEGVNTEAFF. CDR3 coding DNA: TGTGCCAGCAGCGTAGAAGGGGTGAACACTGAAGCTTTCTTT. This rearrangement joins TRBV9 to TRBJ1-1, with D maybe TRBD1 (5 bases). V was pared by 0 bases and J by 0 bases, with 6 bases between. The CDR3 has 14 amino acids. Germline V CDR1 and CDR2: SGDLS, YYNGEE.

This chain links TRBV5-6 with TRBJ1-4; 10 nucleotides agree with TRBD1. Germline trimming cut 5 bases from V and 8 bases from J; bases unmatched to any gene: 6. The CDR3 has 14 amino acids. CDR1 is SGHDT, CDR2 YYEEEE, per germline. Here the CDR3 reads CASSWGTGAEKLFF. DNA of the CDR3: TGTGCCAGCAGTTGGGGGACAGGGGCCGAAAAACTGTTTTTT.

The chain has TRBV7-2 and TRBJ2-1; no definite D call. The CDR3 spans 13 residues. Germline CDR1 and CDR2: SGHTA and FQGNSA. Trimming removed 3 bases at V and 7 bases at J, with 10 bases between. CDR3 sequence: CASSFGGRNEQFF. CDR3 coding DNA: TGTGCCAGCAGCTTCGGCGGAAGGAATGAGCAGTTCTTC. Drawing the rest from reference TRBV7-2 and TRBJ2-1, the complete variable domain is GAGVSQSPSNKVTEKGKDVELRCDPISGHTALYWYRQSLGQGLEFLIYFQGNSAPDKSGLPSDRFSAERTGGSVSTLTIQRTQQEDSAVYLCASSFGGRNEQFFGPGTRLTVL.

This chain uses TRBV27 with TRBJ2-7, with 11 bases aligning to TRBD2. The CDR3 covers 14 residues. Germline V lookup: CDR1 MNHEY, CDR2 SMNVEV (reference sequence). J lost 3 bases, V lost 8 bases, and 6 bases had no gene match. DNA of the CDR3: TGTGCCAGCCAGAGACTAGCGGGATTCTACGAGCAGTACTTC. Its translation: CASQRLAGFYEQYF.